This T cell receptor beta chain comes out of a study of a mutant IDH1 vaccine in newly diagnosed glioma. In the study overall: The earlier regimen, radiotherapy, temozolomide, or both, was most often both.

As regards this clone: Its antigen is currently unknown.

The table came from immunoSEQ multiplex PCR; TCRdb's copy has only in-frame clones and leaves some out. The table shows about 38,000 clones, with about 78% occurring only once. The time point here: baseline, week 1 (first vaccination visit). Treatment meaning: pre-vaccination baseline after standard-of-care therapy. The CDR3 contains 15 residues. Germline V gene lookup returns CDR1 MNHNS and CDR2 SASEGT. V dropped 2 bases and J dropped 2 bases, with 11 bases sitting between them. General study findings and limits: Altogether, approximately 93% of patients exhibited vaccine-induced immune responses.

The J gene is TRBJ2-3, the V gene TRBV6-1; D gene uncertain. The sequencing used PBMCs, collected from a glioma patient treated with radiotherapy, temozolomide or both. The receptor was isolated from a man aged 35 to 55 with glioma. Some clones in this sample may be carry-over from other donors' samples. The CDR3 reads CASSESSLFTDTQYF. The CDR3 DNA follows: TGTGCCAGCAGTGAATCCTCGCTGTTCACAGATACGCAGTATTTT.